These 10 T cell receptor beta chains were sequenced from one sample in a study of Graves' ophthalmopathy and Graves' hyperthyroidism listed by TCRdb under 2018. TCRdb records Illumina HiSeq 2000 as the sequencer. For repertoire sequencing, TCR beta CDR3 regions were amplified from RNA transcripts. A first-round RT-PCR used HTBI primers with the Qiagen OneStep RT-PCR kit, followed by a second-round multiplex PCR, size selection and purification. TCRdb trimmed public reads at Q25 via fastp, called clones via MiXCR and kept in-frame beta chains. Each CDR3 protein appears once, grouped with its most common genes and DNA. In all, the sample holds 300,000 to 450,000 distinct CDR3 sequences, and 17% of those were seen once. The ten largest clonotypes hold 2.4% of the sample. Sequences were obtained from peripheral blood. These receptors all come from an adult woman with stable Graves' hyperthyroidism.

This clonotype was detected many times. The chain joins TRBV5-1 to TRBJ2-2, with D tentatively TRBD2 (6 bases). V was trimmed by 0 bases and J by 6 bases, leaving 18 bases between them. In germline, CDR1 is SGHRS, CDR2 YFSETQ. The CDR3 contains 17 residues. CDR3 protein: CASSLASAVRVAGELFF. CDR3 nucleotide sequence: TGCGCCAGCAGCTTGGCTAGCGCGGTGAGGGTTGCCGGGGAGCTGTTTTTT.

This clonotype has only a few counts. A much more abundant neighbour one base away suggests this may be a read error. The rearrangement uses TRBV7-8 and TRBJ1-6, with D possibly TRBD1 on 5 matching bases. CDR1 is SGHVS and CDR2 is FQNEAQ in the germline V gene. This CDR3 comprises 19 residues. V was shortened by 0 bases and J by 6 bases, with 21 bases between the two germline ends. The CDR3 DNA reads TGTGCCAGCAGCTTAGCGGGGGGGGAGACATCGGTGGGTAATTCACCCCTCCACTTT. This encodes CASSLAGGETSVGNSPLHF.

This clonotype came up many times. This chain joins TRBV2 and TRBJ2-7, with unresolved D. Germline V gene sequence: CDR1 SNHLY, CDR2 FYNNEI. This CDR3 contains 11 residues. Trimming took off 5 bases at V and 2 bases at J, with 4 bases between the two ends. The CDR3 coding sequence is TGTGCCAGCAGTAAGACCTACGAGCAGTACTTC. Its protein is CASSKTYEQYF.

This clonotype has ten or more counts. CDR3 bases: TGTGCCAGCAAGGCACAGGAGATTATGAACACTGAAGCTTTCTTT. Translation: CASKAQEIMNTEAFF. The chain links TRBV27 to TRBJ1-1, with TRBD1 as a possible D gene (5 bases). CDR1 and CDR2 from the germline V gene are MNHEY and SMNVEV (reference sequence). The germline V and J ends were trimmed by 7 bases and 0 bases, with 15 bases remaining between them. This CDR3 has 15 residues.

The sample holds many counts of this clonotype. The CDR3, as DNA: TGTGCCAGTATTGGTTCGGACAGGGGGCGCGGCTACACCTTC. Protein: CASIGSDRGRGYTF. The chain carries TRBV19 and TRBJ1-2; TRBD1 aligns across 11 bases. Germline assignment: CDR1 LNHDA and CDR2 SQIVND (reference sequence). Germline trimming cut 7 bases from V and 8 bases from J; bases unmatched to any gene: 9. This CDR3 contains 14 residues.

The V gene is TRBV27, the J gene TRBJ1-1, with D possibly being TRBD1 (5 bases). The CDR3 has 15 residues. The germline gives CDR1 MNHEY, CDR2 SMNVEV (reference sequence). Trimming cost V 10 bases and J 2 bases, with 20 bases left between them. CDR3 DNA sequence: TGTGCCACCCGCCCCCTCAGCGGGGGAAACACTGAAGCTTTCTTT. Translation: CATRPLSGGNTEAFF.

This clonotype was recorded at least ten times. Its ends do not fully match the called genes, so a read error is possible. This chain links TRBV6-5 with TRBJ2-4, with D possibly being TRBD2 (6 bases). This CDR3 has 16 amino acids. Germline CDR1 reads MNHEY; CDR2 reads SVGAGI. The CDR3 DNA reads as TGTGCCAGCAGTTACTCGTGGGGGGTAGCCAAAAACATTAAGTACTTC. Amino acids: CASSYSWGVAKNIKYF.

This clonotype appeared many times. The chain has TRBV12-5 and TRBJ2-5; D unresolved. V shed 3 bases and J shed 4 bases, with 3 bases lying between them. There are 11 residues in the CDR3. Germline assignment: CDR1 LGHNT and CDR2 FRNRAP. The CDR3 coding sequence is TGTGCTAGTGGTTTCGGAGAGACCCAGTACTTC. It specifies CASGFGETQYF.

The chain carries TRBV30 and TRBJ2-5; perhaps TRBD2 as D (7 bases). Germline CDR1 and CDR2: GTSNPN and SVGIG (reference sequence). The CDR3 loop spans 16 amino acids. Trimming cost V 2 bases and J 1 base, with 17 bases left between them. In DNA form, the CDR3 reads TGTGCCTGGAGTCCGGGTATGGGAGGGGGCCAAGAGACCCAGTACTTC. Translated: CAWSPGMGGGQETQYF. Using reference TRBV30 and TRBJ2-5 for the parts outside the CDR3, the full variable domain is SQTIHQWPATLVQPVGSPLSLECTVEGTSNPNLYWYRQAAGRGLQLLFYSVGIGQISSEVPQNLSASRPQDRQFILSSKKLLLSDSGFYLCAWSPGMGGGQETQYFGPGTRLLVL.

This clonotype appeared many times. The chain couples TRBV20-1 to TRBJ2-7; TRBD1 matches 10 bases. Trimming cost V 0 bases and J 2 bases; bases outside gene matches: 4. Germline CDR1 reads DFQATT; CDR2 reads SNEGSKA (reference sequence). This CDR3 spans 15 amino acids. CDR3 residues: CSARDGTGAPYEQYF. The CDR3 region has the DNA TGCAGTGCTAGAGATGGGACAGGGGCCCCCTACGAGCAGTACTTC.